Below, 20 T cell receptor beta chains from the same sample are listed, as sequenced in a study of T cell responses to AZD1222 COVID-19 vaccine. Assay used: immunoSEQ multiplex PCR; TCRdb lists only in-frame clones, some missing. The sample lists fewer than 120,000 clones, 85% to 95% occurring once. Sequencing used peripheral blood, obtained on day 0 of AZD1222 vaccination. All receptors derive from an adult in good health.

The chain couples TRBV5-1 to TRBJ2-7; maybe TRBD1 (5 bases). The CDR3 is 15 residues long. Trimming cost V 0 bases and J 3 bases, with 13 bases left between them. The germline CDR1 and CDR2 sequences are SGHRS and YFSETQ. The CDR3 loop is CASSLVQGMGYEQYF. As DNA, the CDR3 is TGCGCCAGCAGCTTGGTTCAGGGAATGGGCTACGAGCAGTACTTC.

The V gene is TRBV11-3, the J gene TRBJ1-1; no definite D call. Germline assignment: CDR1 SGHNT and CDR2 YENEEA. CDR3 length equals 12 residues. The V gene lost 3 bases and the J gene lost 1 base, with 3 bases spanning the gap. The CDR3 loop reads CASSFKNTEAFF. CDR3 bases: TGTGCCAGCAGCTTTAAGAACACTGAAGCTTTCTTT.

J is TRBJ1-1 and V is TRBV19; 7 nucleotides align to TRBD1. The CDR3 is 12 amino acids. CDR1 is LNHDA, CDR2 SQIVND, per germline (reference sequence). V was clipped by 9 bases and J by 7 bases; unmatched bases: 8. CDR3 sequence: CASNQGVSEAFF. The CDR3 bases are TGTGCCAGCAACCAGGGGGTCAGTGAAGCTTTCTTT.

This sequence joins TRBV5-1 and TRBJ1-3; D remains unclear. The length of the CDR3 is 17 residues. Trimming pared 4 bases from V and 0 bases from J, leaving 17 bases between. The germline gives CDR1 SGHRS, CDR2 YFSETQ. CDR3 bases: TGCGCCAGCAGCACGATCCCTGAGGCCCTCTCTGGAAACACCATATATTTT. Its translation: CASSTIPEALSGNTIYF.

The V gene is TRBV10-1, the J gene TRBJ2-7; the D call may be TRBD1 or TRBD2 (6 bases each). The CDR3 covers 13 residues. The V and J ends lost 4 bases and 6 bases respectively, with 13 bases between them. From germline, CDR1 is WNHNN and CDR2 SYGVQD (reference sequence). In DNA, the CDR3 is TGCGCCAGCAGTGGCGGGACACCCGTCGAGCAGTACTTC. This sequence encodes CASSGGTPVEQYF.

The rearrangement joins TRBV6-6 to TRBJ1-1, with D unresolved. The CDR3 sequence is 16 residues long. Trimming cost V 1 base and J 6 bases, with 18 bases left between them. Germline V CDR1 and CDR2: MNHNY, SVGAGI (reference sequence). CDR3 sequence: CASSYLSRLLTPEAFF. CDR3 coding DNA: TGTGCCAGCAGTTACTTATCTAGACTCCTAACCCCTGAAGCTTTCTTT.

V usage is TRBV5-4 and J usage is TRBJ1-2; weak D call: TRBD1 (6 bases). CDR1 SGHNT and CDR2 YYREEE come from the germline V gene (reference sequence). The V end lost 0 bases, the J end lost 2 bases, and 11 bases lay between the germline ends. The CDR3 loop spans 15 amino acids. CDR3 region: CASSLGGQQNYGYTF. The CDR3 region has the DNA TGTGCCAGCAGCTTGGGTGGACAGCAAAACTATGGCTACACCTTC. The full variable domain, its missing parts supplied by reference TRBV5-4 and TRBJ1-2, is ETGVTQSPTHLIKTRGQQVTLRCSSQSGHNTVSWYQQALGQGPQFIFQYYREEENGRGNFPPRFSGLQFPNYSSELNVNALELDDSALYLCASSLGGQQNYGYTFGSGTRLTVV.

This chain links TRBV2 with TRBJ2-2, with D possibly TRBD1 on 6 matching bases. There are 16 residues in the CDR3. Trimming shortened V by 5 bases and J by 1 base, and 14 bases separated the two germline ends. Germline V gene sequence: CDR1 SNHLY, CDR2 FYNNEI. CDR3 DNA: TGTGCCAGCAGTATGACGGGACAAATGAACACCGGGGAGCTGTTTTTT. This encodes CASSMTGQMNTGELFF.

The chain is built from TRBV28 and TRBJ1-3, with D possibly matching TRBD1 (5 bases). This CDR3 has 11 residues. V was trimmed by 7 bases and J by 12 bases, leaving 13 bases between them. Germline values: CDR1 MDHEN, CDR2 SYDVKM. Here the CDR3 reads CASTRVGGIYF. CDR3 DNA: TGTGCCAGCACCCGAGTTGGGGGCATATATTTT. Full variable domain (outside the CDR3, taken from reference TRBV28 and TRBJ1-3): DVKVTQSSRYLVKRTGEKVFLECVQDMDHENMFWYRQDPGLGLRLIYFSYDVKMKEKGDIPEGYSVSREKKERFSLILESASTNQTSMYLCASTRVGGIYFGEGSWLTVV.

The rearrangement links TRBV7-3 to TRBJ2-5; a possible D gene is TRBD2 (7 bases). The CDR3 contains 15 residues. V gave up 2 bases and J gave up 4 bases, with 14 bases separating them. Germline lookup yields CDR1 SGHTA and CDR2 FQGTGA. The CDR3 spells CASSLVGGAGETQYF. The CDR3 bases are TGTGCCAGCAGCTTAGTTGGGGGGGCCGGAGAGACCCAGTACTTC.

The J gene is TRBJ1-6, the V gene TRBV10-2, with D maybe TRBD1 (5 bases). The V gene lost 7 bases and the J gene lost 3 bases, with 13 bases spanning the gap. This CDR3 spans 15 amino acids. Germline V lookup: CDR1 WSHSY, CDR2 SAAADI. The CDR3 region is CASTRAANYNSPLHF. The CDR3 DNA sequence: TGCGCCAGCACCAGGGCGGCGAACTATAATTCACCCCTCCACTTT.

The chain has TRBV5-4 and TRBJ1-5; 11 bases match TRBD1. The CDR3 is 16 residues long. Per the germline V gene, CDR1 is SGHNT and CDR2 is YYREEE (reference sequence). Unmatched junction bases numbered 7, after V lost 3 bases and J lost 5 bases. The CDR3 reads CASSYGGQGADQPQHF. The DNA of the CDR3 is TGTGCCAGCAGCTATGGTGGACAGGGGGCGGATCAGCCCCAGCATTTT.

The rearrangement joins TRBV12-3 or TRBV12-4 to TRBJ1-1; D not certain. CDR3 length equals 11 residues. V lost 2 bases to trimming and J lost 6 bases, with 4 bases between them. The DNA for the CDR3 is TGTGCCAGCAGTTTATCTCCTGAAGCTTTCTTT. Translation: CASSLSPEAFF.

In its sample, this clone was seen once. The chain combines TRBV6-1 with TRBJ1-4, with D perhaps matching TRBD1 (5 bases). V lost 0 bases and J lost 6, with 17 bases in between. Germline CDR1 and CDR2: MNHNS and SASEGT. The CDR3 runs to 17 residues. CDR3 protein: CASSEALGDPFYEKLFF. Here the CDR3 DNA reads TGTGCCAGCAGTGAAGCGCTTGGGGACCCCTTTTATGAAAAACTGTTTTTT.

V and J are TRBV9 and TRBJ2-3; D may be TRBD1 (7 bases). CDR1 SGDLS and CDR2 YYNGEE come from the germline V gene. This CDR3 spans 17 amino acids. Trimming took off 3 bases at V and 2 bases at J, with 19 bases between the two ends. In DNA form, the CDR3 reads TGTGCCAGCAGCGGATCAGGGGGGCACACGCTCACAGATACGCAGTATTTT. Protein sequence: CASSGSGGHTLTDTQYF.

The J gene is TRBJ2-7, the V gene TRBV5-1; 7 bases line up with TRBD1. The CDR3 is 12 amino acids. The J segment lost 5 bases and the V segment lost 7 bases, leaving 6 bases of the junction unmatched. Germline V gene sequence: CDR1 SGHRS, CDR2 YFSETQ. The CDR3 DNA reads as TGCGCCAGCCGACAGGGTATCCACGAGCAGTACTTC. Protein: CASRQGIHEQYF.

The chain links TRBV5-4 to TRBJ1-1, with D unclear. This CDR3 is built from 12 residues. Germline V gene data show CDR1 as SGHNT and CDR2 as YYREEE (reference sequence). V was clipped by 4 bases and J by 3 bases, with 7 bases between them. The CDR3 protein is CASSTDHTEAFF. Written as DNA, the CDR3 is TGTGCCAGCAGCACGGACCACACTGAAGCTTTCTTT.

The V and J genes are TRBV5-5 and TRBJ2-4, with D perhaps TRBD1 (5 bases). V was cut by 0 bases and J by 4 bases, with 14 bases left in between. The CDR3 extends over 16 amino acids. Germline CDR1 reads SGHKS; CDR2 reads YYEKEE (reference sequence). CDR3 DNA sequence: TGTGCCAGCAGCTTGGCGGCAGGGTTGGGAAAAAACATTCAGTACTTC. Amino acids: CASSLAAGLGKNIQYF.

The CDR3 protein is CASSPSPTNEKLFF. CDR3 DNA: TGTGCCAGCAGCCCCAGTCCAACTAATGAAAAACTGTTTTTT. The chain joins TRBV7-9 to TRBJ1-4; no clear D. Germline V gene sequence: CDR1 SEHNR, CDR2 FQNEAQ (reference sequence). V was cut by 5 bases and J by 0 bases, with 7 bases left in between. The CDR3 is made up of 14 amino acids.

This rearrangement joins TRBV2 to TRBJ1-2, with D perhaps TRBD1 (5 bases). The CDR3 length is 15 residues. Germline CDR1 reads SNHLY; CDR2 reads FYNNEI. V lost 5 bases, J lost 2 bases, and 15 bases lay in between. The CDR3 here is CASSSIRVSNYGYTF. In DNA form, the CDR3 reads TGTGCCAGCAGTTCCATCAGGGTCTCCAACTATGGCTACACCTTC.